This T cell receptor beta chain emerged from a study of blood T cell repertoires in COVID-19. Study-wide background: COVID-19 samples collected from the United States, Italy and Spain covered acute and convalescent phases. The analysed material was cDNA or gDNA that came from T cells, B-cell-depleted T cells, or PBMCs.

Sequencing used immunoSEQ multiplex PCR; TCRdb keeps in-frame clones, though not all of them. The repertoire consists of 150,000 to 200,000 clones, with 90% to 95% occurring once and the leading ten covering approximately 2%. Enrolled during active infection, Seattle patients were then followed longitudinally. This CDR3 contains 19 residues. J gave up 3 bases and V 1 base, and 12 bases lay outside the gene matches. Germline values: CDR1 LGHNA, CDR2 YNFKEQ. The material sequenced was peripheral blood. The receptor comes from a woman aged 55-70 years with COVID-19, enrolled during active disease. The V call is TRBV4-2, the J call TRBJ2-3; 11 bases match TRBD2. DNA for the CDR3: TGTGCCAGCAGCCAAGGGCGTAGCGGGGGGGCCAAGGAGACAGATACGCAGTATTTT. It encodes CASSQGRSGGAKETDTQYF.